The following is a T cell receptor beta chain sequence with its context. Its specificity is unknown. The data belong to a study of CD8+CD57+ T cells in acquired aplastic anemia. Across the whole study: Sorted CD4+ and CD8+ cells yielded DNA averaging approximately 3.4 ug. Notes on the study in general: The CD8+ Simpson's diversity of patients and controls was not significantly different.

Patients sequenced had flow cytometry evidence of CD8+CD57+ cell expansion. Diagnosis of severe acquired aplastic anemia applied to all patients. The study profiled TCR beta VDJ and CDR3 using genomic DNA as template. TCRdb fed the reads into MiXCR, producing one record per CDR3 protein. Altogether some 200,000 distinct CDR3 sequences are present, 48% being singletons, with the ten largest covering under 2%. Germline V gives CDR1 SGHRS, CDR2 YFSETQ. V dropped 2 bases and J dropped 4 bases, with 16 bases sitting between them. This CDR3 has 15 residues. The V and J genes are TRBV5-1 and TRBJ2-7; D is perhaps TRBD1 or TRBD2 (6 bases each). The sequencing input was sorted CD4+, CD8+, or CD8+CD57+ T cells (not recorded which) from PBMCs. The origin of this receptor is a human donor with aplastic anemia. The CDR3 sequence: CASSFHDGGGYEQYF. The CDR3 region has the DNA TGCGCCAGCAGCTTTCATGACGGGGGCGGTTACGAGCAGTACTTC.